Presented here are 16 T cell receptor beta chains from one specimen sequenced in a study of immune evolution from preneoplasia to lung adenocarcinoma. The data were produced by immunoSEQ multiplex PCR, yet TCRdb's version contains in-frame clones alone and is incomplete. Of under 45,000 clones in the sample, approximately 80% were seen once. The sequencing sample was made of FFPE invasive lung adenocarcinoma tissue. The receptor set was obtained from a person aged 55 to 69 with lung adenocarcinoma.

The genes are TRBV2 and TRBJ2-3; TRBD2 matches at 7 bases. The CDR3 sequence is 17 residues long. Germline V CDR1 and CDR2: SNHLY, FYNNEI. Trimming took 1 base from V and 0 from J; bases not matched to a gene: 7. Here the CDR3 reads CASSEGEGAPSTDTQYF. The CDR3 DNA reads as TGTGCCAGCAGTGAAGGGGAGGGTGCCCCTAGCACAGATACGCAGTATTTT.

Points on this clone: This specimen includes other DNA sequences encoding the same CDR3. The chain is built from TRBV9 and TRBJ2-1; 12 bases map to TRBD2. V was pared by 3 bases and J by 7 bases, with 5 bases of the junction left unmatched. CDR3 length: 15 residues. Germline CDR1 and CDR2: SGDLS and YYNGEE. CDR3 DNA sequence: TGTGCCAGCAGCGCAACTAGCGGGAGGACAAATGAGCAGTTCTTC. Protein: CASSATSGRTNEQFF.

The chain carries TRBV4-1 and TRBJ2-4, with a tentative D call TRBD1 (6 bases). The CDR3 is made up of 13 amino acids. V lost 3 bases, J lost 9 bases, and 12 bases lay in between. The germline V gene has CDR1 MGHRA and CDR2 YSYEKL. CDR3 bases: TGCGCCAGCAGCCAGAGCCTGGACAGCATTCAGTACTTC. Its protein is CASSQSLDSIQYF.

This clone was seen a few times. The genes are TRBV2 and TRBJ1-1; D not certain. The CDR3 consists of 13 residues. CDR1 is SNHLY and CDR2 is FYNNEI in the germline V gene. V gave up 8 bases and J gave up 2 bases, with 12 bases separating them. The CDR3 spells CASQRDYNTEAFF. In DNA, the CDR3 is TGTGCCAGCCAGCGGGATTACAACACTGAAGCTTTCTTT. The variable domain in full, completed from reference TRBV2 and TRBJ1-1, reads EPEVTQTPSHQVTQMGQEVILRCVPISNHLYFYWYRQILGQKVEFLVSFYNNEISEKSEIFDDQFSVERPDGSNFTLKIRSTKLEDSAMYFCASQRDYNTEAFFGQGTRLTVV.

With regard to this clone: The CDR3 does not end in the conserved phenylalanine or tryptophan, so this is likely a read error. No DNA is shown, since the ends of the CDR3 on it are uncertain; the CDR3 is the one TCRdb lists. The J gene is TRBJ2-3, the V gene TRBV11-3; the DNA was not compared with TRBD2, the D call given in the table. Germline CDR1 is SGHNT and CDR2 is YENEEA. The CDR3 length equals 12 residues, ends included. The chain's CDR3 is CATSRTGGPKLL.

This clone turned up a few times. This chain uses TRBV5-1 with TRBJ2-2, with TRBD2 matching over 9 bases. The CDR3 runs 17 residues. The germline V gene encodes CDR1 SGHRS and CDR2 YFSETQ. V lost 0 bases and J lost 4; bases outside the gene matches: 7. Here the CDR3 reads CASSLAVAGAGTGELFF. In DNA form, the CDR3 reads TGCGCCAGCAGCTTGGCCGTAGCGGGAGCCGGCACCGGGGAGCTGTTTTTT. Based on the CDR3 plus reference TRBV5-1 and TRBJ2-2, the full variable domain is KAGVTQTPRYLIKTRGQQVTLSCSPISGHRSVSWYQQTPGQGLQFLFEYFSETQRNKGNFPGRFSGRQFSNSRSEMNVSTLELGDSALYLCASSLAVAGAGTGELFFGEGSRLTVL.

The chain combines TRBV2 with TRBJ2-1; 7 bases are a match to TRBD2. Germline-derived CDR1 and CDR2 are SNHLY and FYNNEI. CDR3 length equals 14 residues. V lost 1 base, J lost 4 bases, and 1 base stayed unmatched. The CDR3 sequence: CASSEGEGYNEQFF. CDR3 nucleotides: TGTGCCAGCAGTGAAGGGGAGGGTTACAATGAGCAGTTCTTC.

This rearrangement joins TRBV18 to TRBJ2-5, with 9 bases matching TRBD1. V shed 3 bases, J shed 5 bases, and the junction held 7 bases outside the gene matches. This CDR3 spans 15 amino acids. Germline-derived CDR1 and CDR2 are KGHSH and LQKENI. CDR3: CASSPRTGVGETQYF. The CDR3 nucleotides read TGTGCCAGCTCACCGAGGACAGGGGTTGGGGAGACCCAGTACTTC.

The V and J genes are TRBV11-2 and TRBJ2-7; D may be TRBD1 or TRBD2 (5 bases each). Between the trimmed V and J ends, which lost 3 bases and 5 bases, there was a span of 14 bases. The CDR3 has 14 amino acids. CDR1 is SGHAT and CDR2 is FQNNGV in the germline V gene. CDR3 bases: TGTGCCAGCAGCTTTCCAGGGAGCGTGAACGAGCAGTACTTC. It translates to CASSFPGSVNEQYF.

The chain uses TRBV19 and TRBJ1-4, with 7 bases identical to TRBD1. Per the germline V gene, CDR1 is LNHDA and CDR2 is SQIVND (reference sequence). V lost 5 bases and J lost 6; bases outside the gene matches: 6. The CDR3 contains 14 residues. The CDR3 reads CASSQGGVDEKLFF. The CDR3 nucleotides are TGTGCCAGTAGTCAGGGGGGGGTGGATGAAAAACTGTTTTTT.

V and J are TRBV6-5 and TRBJ1-1; D call uncertain. Trimming left V 8 bases short and J 5 bases short, with 6 bases between. Looked up from germline, CDR1 is MNHEY and CDR2 is SVGAGI. The CDR3 is made up of 10 amino acids. CDR3 region: CASGRTEAFF. CDR3 sequence (DNA): TGTGCCAGCGGGCGGACTGAAGCTTTCTTT.

CDR3 nucleotides: TGTGCCAGCAGCTTTGACAGCAACCGGGAGCTGTTTTTT. This translates into CASSFDSNRELFF. The V and J genes are TRBV11-2 and TRBJ2-2, with TRBD1 as a possible D gene (5 bases). This CDR3 is built from 13 residues. CDR1 and CDR2 (germline): SGHAT, FQNNGV. The germline V and J ends were trimmed by 3 bases and 9 bases, with 11 bases remaining between them.

V is TRBV11-1 and J is TRBJ1-2; D call uncertain. CDR3 size: 12 residues. Germline V gene sequence: CDR1 SGHAT, CDR2 FQDESV (reference sequence). V was cut by 6 bases and J by 7 bases, with 12 bases left in between. CDR3 nucleotide sequence: TGTGCCAGCAGGGGTGCCAGTACTGGCTACACCTTC. Amino acids: CASRGASTGYTF. Filled out from reference TRBV11-1 and TRBJ1-2, the complete variable domain reads EAEVAQSPRYKITEKSQAVAFWCDPISGHATLYWYRQILGQGPELLVQFQDESVVDDSQLPKDRFSAERLKGVDSTLKIQPAELGDSAMYLCASRGASTGYTFGSGTRLTVV.

This chain connects TRBV28 to TRBJ2-5, with unresolved D. The germline V gene has CDR1 MDHEN and CDR2 SYDVKM. There are 11 residues in the CDR3. V lost 6 bases, J lost 7 bases, and 9 bases lay in between. CDR3 in amino acids: CASSSLRTQYF. In DNA form, the CDR3 reads TGTGCCAGCAGCTCCCTCCGGACCCAGTACTTC. The full variable domain, rest sourced from reference TRBV28 and TRBJ2-5, is DVKVTQSSRYLVKRTGEKVFLECVQDMDHENMFWYRQDPGLGLRLIYFSYDVKMKEKGDIPEGYSVSREKKERFSLILESASTNQTSMYLCASSSLRTQYFGPGTRLLVL.

The genes are TRBV28 and TRBJ2-5; no firm D call. CDR3 length: 13 amino acids. V lost 2 bases, J lost 3 bases, and 7 bases lay in between. The V gene's germline CDR1 is MDHEN and CDR2 SYDVKM. CDR3 in amino acids: CASSLIGKETQYF. The CDR3 nucleotides are TGTGCCAGCAGTTTAATTGGGAAAGAGACCCAGTACTTC.

The chain is built from TRBV18 and TRBJ1-1; TRBD1 might be the D (5 bases). V was cut by 3 bases and J by 5 bases, with 13 bases left in between. CDR3 length equals 14 residues. The V gene's germline CDR1 is KGHSH and CDR2 LQKENI. CDR3 bases: TGTGCCAGCTCACCTCAGGGCGTAGGTACTGAAGCTTTCTTT. Translated, it gives CASSPQGVGTEAFF. Based on the CDR3 plus reference TRBV18 and TRBJ1-1, the full variable domain is NAGVMQNPRHLVRRRGQEARLRCSPMKGHSHVYWYRQLPEEGLKFMVYLQKENIIDESGMPKERFSAEFPKEGPSILRIQQVVRGDSAAYFCASSPQGVGTEAFFGQGTRLTVV.